This T cell receptor beta chain is from a study of cytomegalovirus exposure and HLA in healthy donors. Healthy bone marrow donors made up the cohort. Donors counted as nominally healthy when sampled, yet unrecorded immune exposures were likely. Amplification used 60 Vbeta primers and 13 Jbeta primers. Data came from immunoSEQ multiplex PCR; TCRdb stores just in-frame clones and leaves some out. Among nearly 110,000 clones listed, about 81% were seen once. This TCR was recovered from a man under 40 in good health and CMV-seropositive. The sequencing input was PBMCs.

Here the CDR3 reads CASSEGQQETQYF. In DNA form, the CDR3 reads TGCGCCAGCAGTGAAGGACAGCAAGAGACCCAGTACTTC. The V gene is TRBV10-1, the J gene TRBJ2-5, with a weak D call TRBD1 (6 bases). CDR3 length: 13 residues. Trimming stripped 3 bases from V and 2 bases from J, with 7 bases between. CDR1 is WNHNN and CDR2 is SYGVQD in the germline V gene (reference sequence).